Below, one T cell receptor beta chain is given with its context. The sample comes from a study of Ad26.COV2.S vaccination and SARS-CoV-2 variants. Study-wide background: Recipients of Ad26.COV2.S got it intramuscularly, once or twice 56 days apart.

The CDR3 has 14 amino acids. CDR1 is LGHNA and CDR2 is YSLEER in the germline V gene. Trimming shortened V by 4 bases and J by 6 bases, and 13 bases separated the two germline ends. TCRdb keeps only in-frame clones here, not all; method: immunoSEQ multiplex PCR. The table shows 350,000 to 500,000 clones, with about 90% occurring only once. Described treatment: some 19 received Ad26.COV2.S at low or high dose, single or two shots; about five received placebo; per-sample allocation not given. Sampling was performed 63 days after the first vaccine or placebo injection. The source was peripheral blood, collected in a trial of Ad26.COV2.S vaccine versus placebo. The chain is built from TRBV4-3 and TRBJ2-1; no firm D call. The clonotype comes from a person between 18 and 60 years old who received the Ad26.COV2.S COVID-19 vaccine or a placebo. CDR3 nucleotides: TGCGCCAGCAGCCCCATACCGGGCCTCAATGAGCAGTTCTTC. Encoded protein: CASSPIPGLNEQFF.